Shown below are 31 T cell receptor beta chains from a single sample sequenced in a study of control samples from healthy donors and cancer patients. Here immunoSEQ multiplex PCR was the method, and the copy in TCRdb shows in-frame clones only, minus some. The data contain about 190,000 clones, over 80% of them singletons. Sequencing was performed on blood. Source of these receptors: a man under 40 in good health.

The table lists this clone with a count of one. V gene TRBV4-1 combines with J gene TRBJ1-4; possible D gene TRBD1, 5 bases. The V gene's germline CDR1 is MGHRA and CDR2 YSYEKL. Trimming stripped 3 bases from V and 4 bases from J, with 15 bases between. The CDR3 runs 16 residues. DNA of the CDR3: TGCGCCAGCAGCCATCCCCCCGGGGCCTTTAATGAAAAACTGTTTTTT. This sequence encodes CASSHPPGAFNEKLFF.

The chain carries TRBV11-2 and TRBJ2-1; D is uncertain. The length of the CDR3 is 12 residues. Trimming pared 5 bases from V and 15 bases from J, leaving 17 bases between. Germline assignment: CDR1 SGHAT and CDR2 FQNNGV. The CDR3 DNA reads as TGTGCCAGCAGCCCTATGGGTCAAGGGCCGTTCTTC. This gives the protein CASSPMGQGPFF.

The CDR3 protein is CASSARDREKFF. The CDR3 DNA is TGTGCCAGCAGCGCCCGGGACAGGGAAAAGTTCTTC. V usage is TRBV14 and J usage is TRBJ2-1; 9 bases are a match to TRBD1. Unmatched junction bases numbered 7, after V lost 5 bases and J lost 14 bases. This CDR3 contains 12 residues. CDR1 SGHDN and CDR2 FVKESK come from the germline V gene.

This clone was recorded once. The V gene is TRBV25-1, the J gene TRBJ2-1; 11 positions match TRBD2. The CDR3 has 16 residues. CDR1 is MGHDK, CDR2 SYGVNS, per germline. J was trimmed by 4 bases and V by 3 bases; bases with no gene match: 5. CDR3 in amino acids: CASSDPASGGYNEQFF. In DNA, the CDR3 is TGTGCCAGCAGTGACCCGGCTAGCGGGGGGTACAATGAGCAGTTCTTC. Full variable domain (outside the CDR3, taken from reference TRBV25-1 and TRBJ2-1): EADIYQTPRYLVIGTGKKITLECSQTMGHDKMYWYQQDPGMELHLIHYSYGVNSTEKGDLSSESTVSRIRTEHFPLTLESARPSHTSQYLCASSDPASGGYNEQFFGPGTRLTVL.

CDR3 residues: CASSQGGNGYTF. The CDR3 DNA is TGTGCCAGCAGCCAAGGAGGTAATGGCTACACCTTC. The chain uses TRBV3-1 (or the pseudogene TRBV3-2) and TRBJ1-2; D is unresolved. Germline lookup yields CDR1 LGHDT and CDR2 YNNKEL (reference sequence). V lost 1 base and J lost 6, with 6 bases in between. CDR3 length: 12 amino acids.

The CDR3: CASRYRGQRSYNEQFF. In DNA, the CDR3 is TGTGCCAGCAGGTACAGGGGGCAACGCTCCTACAATGAGCAGTTCTTC. The chain is built from TRBV2 and TRBJ2-1, with TRBD1 matching over 9 bases. Germline CDR1 reads SNHLY; CDR2 reads FYNNEI. V shed 6 bases, J shed 0 bases, and the junction held 6 bases outside the gene matches. The CDR3 loop spans 16 amino acids.

The chain combines TRBV9 with TRBJ2-1; 12 nucleotides align to TRBD2. CDR1 and CDR2 (germline): SGDLS, YYNGEE. V gave up 1 base and J gave up 9 bases; unmatched junction bases: 8. The CDR3 is 16 amino acids. The CDR3 DNA reads TGTGCCAGCAGCGTACTTCCTAGCGGGGGGGTAGGTGAGCAGTTCTTC. Translation: CASSVLPSGGVGEQFF.

The chain couples TRBV29-1 to TRBJ1-2; D is possibly TRBD1 (5 bases). The V gene lost 4 bases and the J gene lost 6 bases, with 24 bases spanning the gap. The CDR3 spans 16 residues. CDR1 is SQVTM, CDR2 ANQGSEA, per germline. Written as DNA, the CDR3 is TGCAGCGTTGGAGGTCCCTCCCTCGCCCAGGGTCATGGCTACACCTTC. Translating it yields CSVGGPSLAQGHGYTF.

The chain uses TRBV27 and TRBJ1-2, with D perhaps matching TRBD1 (6 bases). V was clipped by 2 bases and J by 1 base, with 17 bases between them. Germline V gene data show CDR1 as MNHEY and CDR2 as SMNVEV (reference sequence). CDR3 length equals 17 residues. CDR3 nucleotide sequence: TGTGCCAGCAGTTTAACCTACAGGGACACGAATAACTATGGCTACACCTTC. This sequence encodes CASSLTYRDTNNYGYTF.

The chain recombines TRBV6-5 with TRBJ2-4, with D perhaps TRBD1 or TRBD2 (5 bases each). This CDR3 spans 16 amino acids. The V gene lost 0 bases and the J gene lost 2 bases, with 11 bases spanning the gap. CDR1 MNHEY and CDR2 SVGAGI come from the germline V gene. The CDR3 DNA reads TGTGCCAGCAGTTACTCGACGGGACCTCCCAAAAACATTCAGTACTTC. Its protein is CASSYSTGPPKNIQYF.

The gene calls are TRBV5-5 and TRBJ2-3, with D hard to call. Trimming removed 0 bases from V and 0 bases from J, with 11 bases in between. The germline gives CDR1 SGHKS, CDR2 YYEKEE (reference sequence). This CDR3 spans 16 amino acids. Here the CDR3 reads CASSLGAYTSTDTQYF. The CDR3 DNA sequence: TGTGCCAGCAGCTTGGGAGCTTACACAAGCACAGATACGCAGTATTTT. The variable domain in full, completed from reference TRBV5-5 and TRBJ2-3, reads DAGVTQSPTHLIKTRGQQVTLRCSPISGHKSVSWYQQVLGQGPQFIFQYYEKEERGRGNFPDRFSARQFPNYSSELNVNALLLGDSALYLCASSLGAYTSTDTQYFGPGTRLTVL.

The chain couples TRBV19 to TRBJ1-5, with D tentatively TRBD1 (5 bases). V was cut by 5 bases and J by 1 base, with 12 bases left in between. The germline CDR1 and CDR2 sequences are LNHDA and SQIVND (reference sequence). This CDR3 is 15 amino acids long. In DNA, the CDR3 is TGTGCCAGTAGTCCACCGGGACGGAGCAATCAGCCCCAGCATTTT. Translating gives CASSPPGRSNQPQHF.

J is TRBJ1-5 and V is TRBV9; D call uncertain. Per germline, CDR1 SGDLS and CDR2 YYNGEE. The CDR3 has 13 residues. V lost 2 bases and J lost 7, with 10 bases in between. The CDR3 DNA reads TGTGCCAGCAGCGTCAGACCGGGCCAGCCCCAGCATTTT. Its protein is CASSVRPGQPQHF. Combining the CDR3 with reference TRBV9 and TRBJ1-5 gives the whole variable domain DSGVTQTPKHLITATGQRVTLRCSPRSGDLSVYWYQQSLDQGLQFLIQYYNGEERAKGNILERFSAQQFPDLHSELNLSSLELGDSALYFCASSVRPGQPQHFGDGTRLSIL.

CDR3 in DNA: TGTGCCAGTAGTATAGGAGGGGTAAATTCACCCCTCCACTTT. The encoded protein is CASSIGGVNSPLHF. The chain carries TRBV19 and TRBJ1-6, with a weak D call TRBD1 (5 bases). Germline loops: CDR1 LNHDA, CDR2 SQIVND (reference sequence). The V end was cut by 1 base, the J end by 7 bases, with 8 bases between. CDR3 length: 14 amino acids.

The chain joins TRBV12-3 or TRBV12-4 to TRBJ1-6; 7 bases match TRBD1. The CDR3 covers 13 residues. Trimming at V came to 0 bases and at J to 12 bases, leaving 2 bases not matched to a gene. CDR3 in DNA: TGTGCCAGCAGTTTAGCAGGGGGCGGACCCCTCCACTTT. Its translation: CASSLAGGGPLHF.

J is TRBJ2-2 and V is TRBV12-5, with D unclear. Germline V gene sequence: CDR1 LGHNT, CDR2 FRNRAP. The CDR3 loop spans 14 amino acids. The V and J ends lost 7 bases and 2 bases respectively, with 11 bases between them. CDR3 in amino acids: CASVLHENTGELFF. In DNA form, the CDR3 reads TGTGCTAGTGTCTTGCATGAAAACACCGGGGAGCTGTTTTTT.

The CDR3 nucleotides are TGTGCCAGCAGCTTATGGTTTACAAGAGAATATAGCAATCAGCCCCAGCATTTT. It specifies CASSLWFTREYSNQPQHF. V is TRBV7-7 and J is TRBJ1-5; D call uncertain. The CDR3 totals 18 residues. V lost 2 bases and J 0 bases, leaving 17 bases between the germline ends. The V gene's germline CDR1 is SSHAT and CDR2 FNYEAQ (reference sequence).

This chain links TRBV19 with TRBJ2-7; a weak D match, TRBD2 (6 bases). V was cut by 5 bases and J by 0 bases, with 11 bases left in between. CDR1 and CDR2 (germline): LNHDA, SQIVND (reference sequence). This CDR3 spans 14 amino acids. The CDR3 reads CASSVGLDSYEQYF. Written as DNA, the CDR3 is TGTGCCAGTAGTGTGGGACTCGACTCCTACGAGCAGTACTTC.

V gene TRBV6-5 combines with J gene TRBJ1-5, with D unclear. Between the trimmed V and J ends, which lost 6 bases and 1 base, there was a span of 10 bases. The CDR3 sequence is 14 residues long. Germline values: CDR1 MNHEY, CDR2 SVGAGI. The chain's CDR3 is CASSAGRSNQPQHF. In DNA form, the CDR3 reads TGTGCCAGCAGCGCCGGGAGAAGCAATCAGCCCCAGCATTTT.

Details on this clone: A junction boundary mismatches the germline segment, possibly from a read error. CDR3 DNA sequence: TGTACCAGCAGCTCTCATACTAACTATGGCTACACCTTC. This encodes CTSSSHTNYGYTF. The gene calls are TRBV11-1 and TRBJ1-2; the D is unclear. The V gene's germline CDR1 is SGHAT and CDR2 FQDESV (reference sequence). The CDR3 contains 13 residues.

The V gene is TRBV2, the J gene TRBJ2-3; D possibly corresponds to TRBD2 (6 bases). Trimming took off 0 bases at V and 6 bases at J, with 16 bases between the two ends. There are 16 residues in the CDR3. Germline assignment: CDR1 SNHLY and CDR2 FYNNEI. The CDR3 region is CASSEAQGLKRDTQYF. CDR3 nucleotide sequence: TGTGCCAGCAGTGAAGCGCAGGGACTCAAGCGCGATACGCAGTATTTT.

The chain has TRBV5-6 and TRBJ2-7; D is ambiguous. With 2 bases removed from V and 5 bases from J, the gap between germline ends came to 8 bases. The CDR3 runs 12 residues. CDR1 is SGHDT, CDR2 YYEEEE, per germline. The CDR3 bases are TGTGCCAGCAGCTTTCGGCTAGACGAGCAGTACTTC. Its translation: CASSFRLDEQYF.

The rearrangement joins TRBV5-1 to TRBJ1-3; D is unresolved. V lost 0 bases, J lost 0 bases, and 4 bases lay in between. The germline V gene has CDR1 SGHRS and CDR2 YFSETQ. The CDR3 length is 14 residues. The CDR3 region has the DNA TGCGCCAGCAGCTTGGATGTCTCTGGAAACACCATATATTTT. As protein: CASSLDVSGNTIYF.

The rearrangement uses TRBV2 and TRBJ1-4; tentative D call: TRBD1 (5 bases). There are 15 residues in the CDR3. Trimming shortened V by 6 bases and J by 8 bases, and 19 bases separated the two germline ends. Germline V gives CDR1 SNHLY, CDR2 FYNNEI. The CDR3 nucleotides read TGTGCCAGCAGCCCCCAGCCCCAGGGTGGAGAAAAACTGTTTTTT. This codes for CASSPQPQGGEKLFF.

The chain combines TRBV5-1 with TRBJ1-2; D gene uncertain. The CDR3 loop spans 14 amino acids. The germline gives CDR1 SGHRS, CDR2 YFSETQ. Trimming pared 0 bases from V and 6 bases from J, leaving 12 bases between. CDR3 amino acids: CASSLDRLVDGYTF. In DNA, the CDR3 is TGCGCCAGCAGCTTGGATAGGCTGGTCGATGGCTACACCTTC. The whole variable domain, filled in from reference TRBV5-1 and TRBJ1-2, reads KAGVTQTPRYLIKTRGQQVTLSCSPISGHRSVSWYQQTPGQGLQFLFEYFSETQRNKGNFPGRFSGRQFSNSRSEMNVSTLELGDSALYLCASSLDRLVDGYTFGSGTRLTVV.

The chain employs TRBV7-9 and TRBJ2-1, with no clear D. From germline, CDR1 is SEHNR and CDR2 FQNEAQ (reference sequence). The CDR3 covers 14 residues. Trimming shortened V by 5 bases and J by 4 bases, and 12 bases separated the two germline ends. CDR3 sequence reads: CASSGSQLYNEQFF. CDR3 coding DNA: TGTGCCAGCAGCGGGTCCCAATTGTACAATGAGCAGTTCTTC. Looking up the rest from reference TRBV7-9 and TRBJ2-1 gives the full variable domain: DTGVSQNPRHKITKRGQNVTFRCDPISEHNRLYWYRQTLGQGPEFLTYFQNEAQLEKSRLLSDRFSAERPKGSFSTLEIQRTEQGDSAMYLCASSGSQLYNEQFFGPGTRLTVL.

The chain has TRBV18 and TRBJ1-4, with a possible D match to TRBD1 (5 bases). CDR1 and CDR2 (germline): KGHSH, LQKENI. The CDR3 loop spans 12 amino acids. Trimming took 5 bases from V and 12 from J, leaving 13 bases between them. DNA for the CDR3: TGTGCCAGCTCAGGCGAGGGGTCCGAACTGTTTTTT. It yields the protein CASSGEGSELFF. Based on the CDR3 plus reference TRBV18 and TRBJ1-4, the full variable domain is NAGVMQNPRHLVRRRGQEARLRCSPMKGHSHVYWYRQLPEEGLKFMVYLQKENIIDESGMPKERFSAEFPKEGPSILRIQQVVRGDSAAYFCASSGEGSELFFGSGTQLSVL.

This clone was detected only a few times. This chain uses TRBV9 with TRBJ1-6; no clear D. In germline, CDR1 is SGDLS, CDR2 YYNGEE. This CDR3 has 15 residues. V lost 5 bases to trimming and J lost 7 bases, with 16 bases between them. The CDR3, as DNA: TGTGCCAGCAGTCATAGCACGGCTAGAAATTCACCCCTCCACTTT. Amino acids: CASSHSTARNSPLHF.

This chain joins TRBV6-2 or TRBV6-3 and TRBJ1-5; no clear D gene. The germline gives CDR1 MNHEY, CDR2 SVGEGT. The CDR3 consists of 14 residues. Trimming shortened V by 0 bases and J by 0 bases, and 3 bases separated the two germline ends. The CDR3: CASSYSVSNQPQHF. For the CDR3, the DNA is TGTGCCAGCAGTTACTCGGTTAGCAATCAGCCCCAGCATTTT.

V is TRBV28 and J is TRBJ1-5, with 8 bases lining up with TRBD1. Germline assignment: CDR1 MDHEN and CDR2 SYDVKM. This CDR3 region has 14 residues. The V gene end was trimmed by 3 bases and the J gene end by 6 bases; junction bases not matched to a gene: 4. The CDR3: CASSLSRGPQPQHF. As DNA, the CDR3 is TGTGCCAGCAGTTTGAGCAGGGGGCCTCAGCCCCAGCATTTT.

The CDR3 sequence: CASRGDGYYGYTF. DNA for the CDR3: TGTGCCAGCAGGGGGGATGGGTACTATGGCTACACCTTC. The chain couples TRBV3-1 (or the pseudogene TRBV3-2) to TRBJ1-2, with D possibly matching TRBD1 (5 bases). The CDR3 has 13 residues. With 6 bases removed from V and 3 bases from J, the gap between germline ends came to 11 bases. Germline assignment: CDR1 LGHDT and CDR2 YNNKEL (reference sequence).